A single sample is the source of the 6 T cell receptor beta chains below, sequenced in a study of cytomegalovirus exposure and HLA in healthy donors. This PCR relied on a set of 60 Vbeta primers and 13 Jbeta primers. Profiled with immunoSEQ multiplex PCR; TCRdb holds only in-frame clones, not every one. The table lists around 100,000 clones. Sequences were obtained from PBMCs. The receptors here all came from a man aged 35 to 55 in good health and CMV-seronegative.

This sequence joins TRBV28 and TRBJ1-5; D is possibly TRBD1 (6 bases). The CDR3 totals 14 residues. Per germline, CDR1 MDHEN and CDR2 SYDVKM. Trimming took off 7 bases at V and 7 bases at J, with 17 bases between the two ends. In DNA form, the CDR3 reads TGTGCCAGCACCGATGGGACACGGAGCCAGCCCCAGCATTTT. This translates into CASTDGTRSQPQHF.

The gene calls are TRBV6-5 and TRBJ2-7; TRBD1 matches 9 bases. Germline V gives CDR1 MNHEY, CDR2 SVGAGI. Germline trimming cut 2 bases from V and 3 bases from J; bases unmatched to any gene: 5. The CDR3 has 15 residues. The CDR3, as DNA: TGTGCCAGCAGTTACCGGACAGGGGAGAGCTACGAGCAGTACTTC. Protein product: CASSYRTGESYEQYF.

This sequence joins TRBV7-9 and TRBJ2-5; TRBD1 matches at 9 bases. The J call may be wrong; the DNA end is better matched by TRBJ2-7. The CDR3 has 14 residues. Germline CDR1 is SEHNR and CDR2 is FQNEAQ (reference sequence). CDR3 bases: TGTGCCAGCAGCCCCCGGGACAGGGAATACGAGCAGTACTTC. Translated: CASSPRDREYEQYF.

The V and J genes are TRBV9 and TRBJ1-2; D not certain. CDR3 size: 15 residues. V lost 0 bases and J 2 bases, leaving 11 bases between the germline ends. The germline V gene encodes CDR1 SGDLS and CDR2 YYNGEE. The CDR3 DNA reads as TGTGCCAGCAGCGTAGATTATTCAAGCAACTATGGCTACACCTTC. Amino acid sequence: CASSVDYSSNYGYTF.

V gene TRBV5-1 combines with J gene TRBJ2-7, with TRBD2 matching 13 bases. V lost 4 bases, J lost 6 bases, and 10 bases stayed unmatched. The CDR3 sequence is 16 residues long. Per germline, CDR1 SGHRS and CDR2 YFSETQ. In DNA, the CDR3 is TGCGCCAGCAGCGCCGGGACTAGCGGGATATTGCCCGAGCAGTACTTC. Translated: CASSAGTSGILPEQYF. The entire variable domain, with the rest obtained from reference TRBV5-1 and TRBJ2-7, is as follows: KAGVTQTPRYLIKTRGQQVTLSCSPISGHRSVSWYQQTPGQGLQFLFEYFSETQRNKGNFPGRFSGRQFSNSRSEMNVSTLELGDSALYLCASSAGTSGILPEQYFGPGTRLTVT.

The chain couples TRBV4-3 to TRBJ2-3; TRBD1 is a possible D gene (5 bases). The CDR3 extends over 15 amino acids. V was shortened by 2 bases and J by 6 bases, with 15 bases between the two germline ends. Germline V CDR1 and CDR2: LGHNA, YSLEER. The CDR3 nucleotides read TGCGCCAGCAGCCAATTGTTAGATTCAGGGGATACGCAGTATTTT. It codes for CASSQLLDSGDTQYF.